This T cell receptor beta chain was captured by sequencing in a study of blood T cell repertoires in COVID-19. Study summary: The United States, Italy and Spain were the sources of the acute and convalescent COVID-19 samples.

TCRdb keeps only in-frame clones here, not all; method: immunoSEQ multiplex PCR. The data hold 200,000 to 250,000 clones, with 88% observed a single time. V was pared by 1 base and J by 11 bases, with 12 bases between. The CDR3 contains 13 residues. Germline-derived CDR1 and CDR2 are MRHNA and SNTAGT. Specimen: peripheral blood. The source is an older woman with acute or convalescent COVID-19. This chain joins TRBV6-4 and TRBJ2-1; tentatively, D is TRBD2 (6 bases). CDR3: CASSDLGGRKQFF. The CDR3 DNA reads TGTGCCAGCAGTGACTTGGGGGGACGCAAGCAGTTCTTC.